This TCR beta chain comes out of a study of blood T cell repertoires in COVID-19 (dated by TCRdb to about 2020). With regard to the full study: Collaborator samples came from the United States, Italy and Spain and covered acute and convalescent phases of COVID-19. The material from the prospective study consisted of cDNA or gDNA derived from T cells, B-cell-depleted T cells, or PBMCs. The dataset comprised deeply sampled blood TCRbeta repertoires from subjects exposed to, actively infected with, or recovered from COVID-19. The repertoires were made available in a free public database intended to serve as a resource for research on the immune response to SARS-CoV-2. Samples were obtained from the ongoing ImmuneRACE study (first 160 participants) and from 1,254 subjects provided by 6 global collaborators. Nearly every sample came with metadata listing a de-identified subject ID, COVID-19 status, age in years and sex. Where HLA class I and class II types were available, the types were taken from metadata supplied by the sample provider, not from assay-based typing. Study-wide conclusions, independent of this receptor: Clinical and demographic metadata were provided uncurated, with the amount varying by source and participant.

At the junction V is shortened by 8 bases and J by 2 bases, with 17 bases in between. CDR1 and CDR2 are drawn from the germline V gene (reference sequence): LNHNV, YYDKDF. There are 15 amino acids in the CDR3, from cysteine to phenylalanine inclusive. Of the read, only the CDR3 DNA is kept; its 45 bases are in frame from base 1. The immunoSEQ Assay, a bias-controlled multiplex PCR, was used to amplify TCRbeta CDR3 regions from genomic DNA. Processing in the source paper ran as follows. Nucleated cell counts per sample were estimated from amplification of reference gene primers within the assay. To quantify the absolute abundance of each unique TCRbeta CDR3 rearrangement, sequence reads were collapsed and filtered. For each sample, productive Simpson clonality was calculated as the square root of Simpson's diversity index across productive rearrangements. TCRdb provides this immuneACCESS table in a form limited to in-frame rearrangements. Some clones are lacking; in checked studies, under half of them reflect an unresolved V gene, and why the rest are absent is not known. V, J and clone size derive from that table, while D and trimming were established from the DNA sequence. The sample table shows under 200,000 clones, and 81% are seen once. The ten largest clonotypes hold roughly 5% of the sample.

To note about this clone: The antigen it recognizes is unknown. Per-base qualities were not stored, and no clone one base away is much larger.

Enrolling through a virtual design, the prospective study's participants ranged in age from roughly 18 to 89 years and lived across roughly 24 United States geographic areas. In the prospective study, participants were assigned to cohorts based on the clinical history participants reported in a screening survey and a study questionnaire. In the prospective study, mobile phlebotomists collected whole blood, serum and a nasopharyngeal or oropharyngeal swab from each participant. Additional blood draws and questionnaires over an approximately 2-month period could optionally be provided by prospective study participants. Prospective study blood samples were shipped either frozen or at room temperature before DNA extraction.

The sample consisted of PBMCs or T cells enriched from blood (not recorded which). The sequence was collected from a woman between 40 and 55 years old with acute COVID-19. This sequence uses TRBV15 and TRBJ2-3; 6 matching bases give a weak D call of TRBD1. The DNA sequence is TGTGCCACCGCTTCAGGGGCCTATTTCACAGATACGCAGTATTTT. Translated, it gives CATASGAYFTDTQYF.